The entry below describes one T cell receptor (beta chain). This sample was included in a study of type 1 regulatory T cells. Study summary: An in vitro protocol generated T-allo10, a Tr1-enriched, alloantigen-specific CD4 T cell product.

This CDR3 has 19 residues. Germline V lookup: CDR1 SGHRS, CDR2 YFSETQ. V lost 0 bases to trimming and J lost 0 bases; unmatched junction nucleotides: 8. TCRdb re-called the reads through MiXCR, storing one row per CDR3 protein. The data show about 97,000 distinct CDR3 sequences, 30% to 35% seen once. This receptor was obtained from a human donor in good health. The source material was CD4+ T cells, either the whole sample or a sorted fraction (not recorded which). The chain uses TRBV5-1 and TRBJ2-3; 12 bases are shared with TRBD2. The CDR3 spells CASSLARLAGGPSTDTQYF. CDR3 in DNA: TGCGCCAGCAGCTTGGCAAGGCTAGCGGGAGGGCCTAGCACAGATACGCAGTATTTT. The variable domain in full, completed from reference TRBV5-1 and TRBJ2-3, reads KAGVTQTPRYLIKTRGQQVTLSCSPISGHRSVSWYQQTPGQGLQFLFEYFSETQRNKGNFPGRFSGRQFSNSRSEMNVSTLELGDSALYLCASSLARLAGGPSTDTQYFGPGTRLTVL.